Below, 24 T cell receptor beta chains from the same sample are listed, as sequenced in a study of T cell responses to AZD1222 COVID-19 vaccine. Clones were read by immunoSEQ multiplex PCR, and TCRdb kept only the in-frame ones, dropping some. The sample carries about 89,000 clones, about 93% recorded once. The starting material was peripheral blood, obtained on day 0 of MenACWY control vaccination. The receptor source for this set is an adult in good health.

This CDR3 reads CASSVAIGQHQETQYF. The CDR3 coding sequence is TGTGCCAGCAGCGTAGCTATCGGTCAACACCAAGAGACCCAGTACTTC. The J gene is TRBJ2-5, the V gene TRBV9; D unresolved. Germline values: CDR1 SGDLS, CDR2 YYNGEE. V was cut by 0 bases and J by 0 bases, with 12 bases left in between. CDR3 length: 16 residues.

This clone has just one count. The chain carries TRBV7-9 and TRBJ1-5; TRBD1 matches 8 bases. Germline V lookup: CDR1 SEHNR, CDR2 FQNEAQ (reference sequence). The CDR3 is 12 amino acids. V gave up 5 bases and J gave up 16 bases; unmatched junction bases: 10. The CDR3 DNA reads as TGTGCCAGCAGCCAAGACAGGGGCCTGTTCCATTTT. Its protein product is CASSQDRGLFHF.

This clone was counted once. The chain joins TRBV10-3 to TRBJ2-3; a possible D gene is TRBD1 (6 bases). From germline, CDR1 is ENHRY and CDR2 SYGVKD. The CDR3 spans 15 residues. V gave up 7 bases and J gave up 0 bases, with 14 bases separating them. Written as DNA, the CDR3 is TGTGCCATCAATCTTGGGGGCCTGAGCACAGATACGCAGTATTTT. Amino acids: CAINLGGLSTDTQYF.

Here the CDR3 reads CASSSYRGGKETQYF. For the CDR3, the DNA is TGTGCCAGCAGCTCGTACAGGGGGGGAAAAGAGACCCAGTACTTC. V usage is TRBV7-9 and J usage is TRBJ2-5; tentatively, D is TRBD1 (8 bases). V was cut by 4 bases and J by 3 bases, with 15 bases left in between. CDR3 size: 15 residues. Germline V gives CDR1 SEHNR, CDR2 FQNEAQ (reference sequence).

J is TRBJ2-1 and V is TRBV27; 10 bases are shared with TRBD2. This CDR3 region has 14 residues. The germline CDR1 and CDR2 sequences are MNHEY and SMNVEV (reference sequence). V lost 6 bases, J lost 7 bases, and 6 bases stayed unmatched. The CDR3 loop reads CASSPGLAANEQFF. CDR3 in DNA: TGTGCCAGCAGCCCCGGACTAGCGGCTAATGAGCAGTTCTTC.

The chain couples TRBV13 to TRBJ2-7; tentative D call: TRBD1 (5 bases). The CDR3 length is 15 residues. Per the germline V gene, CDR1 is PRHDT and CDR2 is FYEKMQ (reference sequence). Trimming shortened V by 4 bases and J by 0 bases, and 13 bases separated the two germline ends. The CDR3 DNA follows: TGTGCCAGCAGCTCGACAGTCCAGAGCTCCTACGAGCAGTACTTC. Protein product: CASSSTVQSSYEQYF.

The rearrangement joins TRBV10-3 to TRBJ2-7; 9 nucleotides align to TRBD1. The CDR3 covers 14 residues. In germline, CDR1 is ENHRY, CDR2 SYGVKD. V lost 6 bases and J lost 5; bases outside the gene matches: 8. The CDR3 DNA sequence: TGTGCCATCAGACCCGGGACAGGGAACCACGAGCAGTACTTC. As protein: CAIRPGTGNHEQYF.

CDR3 coding DNA: TGTGCCAGCAGCTTGTCGAGAGGGCGGGCTAACTATGGCTACACCTTC. It codes for CASSLSRGRANYGYTF. The chain couples TRBV5-4 to TRBJ1-2; no clear D. V was cut by 1 base and J by 0 bases, with 13 bases left in between. CDR1 is SGHNT, CDR2 YYREEE, per germline (reference sequence). The CDR3 is made up of 16 amino acids.

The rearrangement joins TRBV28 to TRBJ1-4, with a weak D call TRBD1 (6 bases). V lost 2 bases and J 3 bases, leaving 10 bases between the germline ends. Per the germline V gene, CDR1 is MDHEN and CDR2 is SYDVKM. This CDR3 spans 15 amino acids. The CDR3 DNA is TGTGCCAGCAGTTTAACAGGGAAAGCTAATGAAAAACTGTTTTTT. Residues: CASSLTGKANEKLFF.

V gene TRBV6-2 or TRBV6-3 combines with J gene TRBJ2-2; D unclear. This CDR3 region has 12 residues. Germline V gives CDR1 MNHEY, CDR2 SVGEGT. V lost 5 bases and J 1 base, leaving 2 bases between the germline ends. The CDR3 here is CASSRNTGELFF. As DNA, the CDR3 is TGTGCCAGCAGTCGGAACACCGGGGAGCTGTTTTTT.

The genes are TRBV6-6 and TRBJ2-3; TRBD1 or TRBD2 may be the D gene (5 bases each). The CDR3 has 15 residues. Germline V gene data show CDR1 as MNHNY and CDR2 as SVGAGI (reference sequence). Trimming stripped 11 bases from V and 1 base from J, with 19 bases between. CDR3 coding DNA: TGTGCCTCCGCCTTAAGGCAGGGAGGCACAGATACGCAGTATTTT. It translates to CASALRQGGTDTQYF.

Here the CDR3 DNA reads TGCGCCAGCAGTGAGTTGACTAGCGGGGGGCACAATGAGCAGTTCTTC. It codes for CASSELTSGGHNEQFF. The genes are TRBV10-1 and TRBJ2-1, with 13 bases matching TRBD2. J was trimmed by 5 bases and V by 1 base; bases with no gene match: 2. Germline V gene sequence: CDR1 WNHNN, CDR2 SYGVQD (reference sequence). The CDR3 is made up of 16 amino acids.

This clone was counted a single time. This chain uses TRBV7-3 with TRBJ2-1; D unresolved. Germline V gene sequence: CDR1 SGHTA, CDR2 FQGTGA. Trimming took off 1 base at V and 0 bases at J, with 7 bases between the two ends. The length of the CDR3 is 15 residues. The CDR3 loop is CASSLSSNSYNEQFF. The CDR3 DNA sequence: TGTGCCAGCAGCTTAAGTTCAAACTCCTACAATGAGCAGTTCTTC. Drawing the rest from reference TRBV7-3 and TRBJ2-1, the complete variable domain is GAGVSQTPSNKVTEKGKYVELRCDPISGHTALYWYRQSLGQGPEFLIYFQGTGAADDSGLPNDRFFAVRPEGSVSTLKIQRTERGDSAVYLCASSLSSNSYNEQFFGPGTRLTVL.

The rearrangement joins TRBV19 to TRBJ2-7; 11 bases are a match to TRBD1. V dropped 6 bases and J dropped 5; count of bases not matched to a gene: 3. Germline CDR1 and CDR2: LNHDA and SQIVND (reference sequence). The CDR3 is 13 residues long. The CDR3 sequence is CASRRTGGNEQYF. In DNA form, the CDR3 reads TGTGCCAGTAGGAGGACAGGGGGCAACGAGCAGTACTTC.

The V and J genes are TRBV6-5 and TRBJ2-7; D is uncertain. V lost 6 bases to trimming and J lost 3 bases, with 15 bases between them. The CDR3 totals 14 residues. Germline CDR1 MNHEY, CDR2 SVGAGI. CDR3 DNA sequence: TGTGCCAGCAGAAGGGATCCAGCCTTCTACGAGCAGTACTTC. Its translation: CASRRDPAFYEQYF.

The CDR3 DNA is TGTGCCAGCAGCTCGGGCGGGGGGACCAACCAGCCCCAGCATTTT. Its translation: CASSSGGGTNQPQHF. This chain links TRBV5-6 with TRBJ1-5, with D possibly matching TRBD1 (5 bases). V lost 3 bases, J lost 7 bases, and 17 bases lay in between. The CDR3 has 15 amino acids. Germline assignment: CDR1 SGHDT and CDR2 YYEEEE.

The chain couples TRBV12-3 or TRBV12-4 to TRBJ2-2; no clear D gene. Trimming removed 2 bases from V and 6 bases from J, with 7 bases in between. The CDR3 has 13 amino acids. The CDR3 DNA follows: TGTGCCAGCAGTTTACCCCCTTCCGGGGAGCTGTTTTTT. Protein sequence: CASSLPPSGELFF.

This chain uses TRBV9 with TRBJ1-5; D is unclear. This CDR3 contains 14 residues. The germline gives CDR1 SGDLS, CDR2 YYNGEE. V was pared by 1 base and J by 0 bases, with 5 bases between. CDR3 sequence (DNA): TGTGCCAGCAGCGTAAGAGGTAGCAATCAGCCCCAGCATTTT. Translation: CASSVRGSNQPQHF. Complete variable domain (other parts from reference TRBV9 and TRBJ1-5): DSGVTQTPKHLITATGQRVTLRCSPRSGDLSVYWYQQSLDQGLQFLIQYYNGEERAKGNILERFSAQQFPDLHSELNLSSLELGDSALYFCASSVRGSNQPQHFGDGTRLSIL.

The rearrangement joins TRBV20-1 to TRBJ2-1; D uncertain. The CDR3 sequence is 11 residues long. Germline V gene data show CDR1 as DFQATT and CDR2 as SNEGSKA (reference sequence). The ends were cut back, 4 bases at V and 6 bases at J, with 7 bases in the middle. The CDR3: CSATWLNEQFF. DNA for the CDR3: TGCAGTGCTACATGGCTCAATGAGCAGTTCTTC.

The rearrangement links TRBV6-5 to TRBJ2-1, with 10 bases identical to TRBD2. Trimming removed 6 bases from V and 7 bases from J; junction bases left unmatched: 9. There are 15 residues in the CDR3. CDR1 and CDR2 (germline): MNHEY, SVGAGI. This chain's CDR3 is CASRNEREGKNEQFF. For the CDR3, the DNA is TGTGCCAGCAGAAATGAGCGGGAGGGAAAGAATGAGCAGTTCTTC.

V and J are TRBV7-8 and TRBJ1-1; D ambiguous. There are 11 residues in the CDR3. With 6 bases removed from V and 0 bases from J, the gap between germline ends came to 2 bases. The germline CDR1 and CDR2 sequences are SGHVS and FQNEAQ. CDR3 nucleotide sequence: TGTGCCAGCAGTATGAACACTGAAGCTTTCTTT. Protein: CASSMNTEAFF.

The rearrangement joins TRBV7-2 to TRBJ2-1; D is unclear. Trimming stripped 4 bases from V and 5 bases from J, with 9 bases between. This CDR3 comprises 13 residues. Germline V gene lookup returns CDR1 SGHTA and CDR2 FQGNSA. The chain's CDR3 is CASSSIPDNEQFF. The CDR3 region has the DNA TGTGCCAGCAGCTCAATACCAGACAATGAGCAGTTCTTC.

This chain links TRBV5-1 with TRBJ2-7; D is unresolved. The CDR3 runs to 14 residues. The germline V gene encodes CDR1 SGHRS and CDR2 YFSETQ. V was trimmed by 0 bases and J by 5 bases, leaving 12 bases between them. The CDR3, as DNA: TGCGCCAGCAGCTTGGCCGGACCCGACCACGAGCAGTACTTC. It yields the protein CASSLAGPDHEQYF.

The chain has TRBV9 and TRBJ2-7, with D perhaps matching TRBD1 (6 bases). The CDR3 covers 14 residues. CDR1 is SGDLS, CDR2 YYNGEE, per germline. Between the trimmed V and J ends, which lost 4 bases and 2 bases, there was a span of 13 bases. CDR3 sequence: CASSKGQTTYEQYF. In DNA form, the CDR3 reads TGTGCCAGCAGCAAAGGACAGACTACCTACGAGCAGTACTTC. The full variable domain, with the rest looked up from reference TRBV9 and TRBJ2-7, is DSGVTQTPKHLITATGQRVTLRCSPRSGDLSVYWYQQSLDQGLQFLIQYYNGEERAKGNILERFSAQQFPDLHSELNLSSLELGDSALYFCASSKGQTTYEQYFGPGTRLTVT.